The 10 T cell receptor beta chains below come from one sample, sequenced in a study of blood T cell repertoires in COVID-19. TCRdb's copy holds only in-frame clones and misses some; the assay was immunoSEQ multiplex PCR. The sample holds about 370,000 clones; around nine tenths are singletons and the top ten take less than 2%. The sequenced material came from PBMCs or T cells enriched from blood (not recorded which). All receptors derive from a woman aged 25 to 39 who had recovered from COVID-19.

This chain joins TRBV5-1 and TRBJ1-6, with 9 bases fitting TRBD1. This CDR3 spans 15 amino acids. Germline CDR1 is SGHRS and CDR2 is YFSETQ. V gave up 2 bases and J gave up 10 bases; unmatched junction bases: 7. The CDR3 loop is CASSLPGQGGSPLHF. In DNA form, the CDR3 reads TGCGCCAGCAGCTTACCGGGACAGGGAGGGTCACCCCTCCACTTT. The variable domain in full, completed from reference TRBV5-1 and TRBJ1-6, reads KAGVTQTPRYLIKTRGQQVTLSCSPISGHRSVSWYQQTPGQGLQFLFEYFSETQRNKGNFPGRFSGRQFSNSRSEMNVSTLELGDSALYLCASSLPGQGGSPLHFGNGTRLTVT.

Points on this clone: No DNA is shown, since the ends of the CDR3 on it are uncertain; the CDR3 is the one TCRdb lists. The CDR3 spells CASSKRRWASGSHEQYF. The rearrangement uses TRBV21-1 and TRBJ2-7; the tabulated D call, TRBD2, remains unverified against the DNA. TRBV21-1 represents a pseudogene. Inclusive of both ends, the CDR3 amounts to 17 amino acids.

The genes are TRBV27 and TRBJ2-7; tentatively, D is TRBD1 (6 bases). The CDR3 runs 15 residues. Germline CDR1 is MNHEY and CDR2 is SMNVEV (reference sequence). V was trimmed by 5 bases and J by 0 bases, leaving 14 bases between them. CDR3 loop: CASSPHRDNSYEQYF. CDR3 nucleotide sequence: TGTGCCAGCAGTCCCCACCGGGACAACTCCTACGAGCAGTACTTC.

This chain uses TRBV7-3 with TRBJ2-7; a possible D gene is TRBD1 (5 bases). Germline V gene sequence: CDR1 SGHTA, CDR2 FQGTGA. The CDR3 sequence is 15 residues long. With 0 bases removed from V and 2 bases from J, the gap between germline ends came to 11 bases. CDR3 sequence reads: CASSLTGVAPYEQYF. CDR3 DNA sequence: TGTGCCAGCAGCTTAACAGGGGTTGCACCCTACGAGCAGTACTTC.

The V call is TRBV7-9, the J call TRBJ2-5; maybe TRBD1 (6 bases). Deletions cut 5 bases from V and 7 bases from J, with 20 bases between. The CDR3 is 15 amino acids. CDR1 SEHNR and CDR2 FQNEAQ come from the germline V gene (reference sequence). The CDR3 nucleotides read TGTGCCAGCAGCCCGACGCGGACAGCGGTGGGGACCCAGTACTTC. It is translated as CASSPTRTAVGTQYF.

The V gene is TRBV14, the J gene TRBJ1-3; D is possibly TRBD1 (5 bases). The CDR3 runs 16 residues. Germline V lookup: CDR1 SGHDN, CDR2 FVKESK. Trimming shortened V by 0 bases and J by 4 bases, and 13 bases separated the two germline ends. The CDR3 nucleotides read TGTGCCAGCAGCCAAGATTTGTGGGGCGAAGGAAACACCATATATTTT. This translates into CASSQDLWGEGNTIYF.

This clone was observed a few times. This chain's CDR3 is CGTRSRSYEQYF. The CDR3 region has the DNA TGTGGCACACGGTCGCGGTCCTACGAGCAGTACTTC. The rearrangement joins TRBV19 to TRBJ2-7; D is unresolved. Germline CDR1 and CDR2: LNHDA and SQIVND (reference sequence). The CDR3 covers 12 residues.

The rearrangement links TRBV3-1 (or the pseudogene TRBV3-2) to TRBJ1-2; D unclear. The CDR3 covers 16 residues. Between the trimmed V and J ends, which lost 4 bases and 4 bases, there was a span of 19 bases. The germline gives CDR1 LGHDT, CDR2 YNNKEL (reference sequence). CDR3 coding DNA: TGTGCCAGCAGCCCCAGAACTAGAAACAGAGGCTATGGCTACACCTTC. Its protein is CASSPRTRNRGYGYTF.

This sequence joins TRBV24-1 and TRBJ1-2; D ambiguous. Deletions cut 5 bases from V and 0 bases from J, with 6 bases between. Germline V gene sequence: CDR1 KGHDR, CDR2 SFDVKD. CDR3 length: 13 residues. The CDR3 here is CATSARANYGYTF. In DNA, the CDR3 is TGTGCCACCAGTGCGAGGGCTAACTATGGCTACACCTTC.

The chain combines TRBV9 with TRBJ1-5, with TRBD1 matching over 12 bases. Germline V lookup: CDR1 SGDLS, CDR2 YYNGEE. CDR3 length: 19 residues. V lost 0 bases and J lost 3; bases outside the gene matches: 10. CDR3 coding DNA: TGTGCCAGCAGCGTAGATAGGAGGGGACAGGGGGCTGACAATCAGCCCCAGCATTTT. Its translation is CASSVDRRGQGADNQPQHF.